Many counts were recorded for the clone carrying this TCR beta chain. TCRdb independently ran MiXCR on the 5' RACE reads; one entry per CDR3 protein. Among fewer than 45,000 distinct CDR3 sequences listed, under 6.5% were seen once. This sample stems from a study of neurological immune-mediated disorders. Sequenced input: CD4+ T cells from blood. The clonotype comes from a woman aged 40-49 years in good health.

The CDR3 nucleotides are TGCAGTGCTTCGGGACTAGCGGGAGGCGCCGGGGAGCTGTTTTTT. It is translated as CSASGLAGGAGELFF. The V and J genes are TRBV20-1 and TRBJ2-2, with TRBD2 matching 15 bases. This CDR3 is 15 amino acids long. Losses at the gene ends were 5 bases for V and 6 bases for J; bases not matched to a gene: 4. Germline CDR1 reads DFQATT; CDR2 reads SNEGSKA (reference sequence).